The 22 T cell receptor beta chains below all came from one sample that was sequenced in a study of blood T cell repertoires in COVID-19. Only in-frame clones appear in the TCRdb table, and some are missing; sequencing was by immunoSEQ multiplex PCR. This table holds about 160,000 clones, 87% found once. The sample comprised peripheral blood. The origin of the receptors is a woman aged 70 to 79 with COVID-19, enrolled during active disease.

The chain has TRBV5-1 and TRBJ1-1; the match to TRBD1 covers 11 bases. The CDR3 spans 15 residues. The V segment lost 3 bases and the J segment 0 bases; nucleotides outside the gene matches: 1. The germline V gene encodes CDR1 SGHRS and CDR2 YFSETQ. The CDR3 DNA is TGCGCCAGCAGCTGGGGACAGGGGGTGAACACTGAAGCTTTCTTT. It codes for CASSWGQGVNTEAFF.

This chain uses TRBV7-8 with TRBJ2-7; 9 nucleotides align to TRBD1. Germline V CDR1 and CDR2: SGHVS, FQNEAQ. J gave up 2 bases and V 5 bases, and 1 base lay outside the gene matches. This CDR3 has 13 amino acids. CDR3 sequence: CASSRTGAYEQYF. The CDR3 DNA sequence: TGTGCCAGCAGCCGGACAGGGGCCTACGAGCAGTACTTC.

Only a few counts were recorded for this clone. The chain employs TRBV24-1 and TRBJ1-5, with 7 positions matching TRBD1. CDR3 length: 15 amino acids. Germline V gene lookup returns CDR1 KGHDR and CDR2 SFDVKD. V was clipped by 3 bases and J by 3 bases; unmatched bases: 4. The CDR3, as DNA: TGTGCCACCAGTGATCCCGGGACAGCCAATCAGCCCCAGCATTTT. Protein: CATSDPGTANQPQHF.

This chain uses TRBV11-2 with TRBJ2-1, with 7 positions matching TRBD2. Germline trimming cut 5 bases from V and 11 bases from J; bases unmatched to any gene: 12. Germline CDR1 reads SGHAT; CDR2 reads FQNNGV. There are 14 residues in the CDR3. CDR3 DNA sequence: TGTGCCAGCAGCCCTCCCGGGAGGACCGATAAGCAGTTCTTC. The encoded protein is CASSPPGRTDKQFF.

V usage is TRBV28 and J usage is TRBJ1-2; D is ambiguous. The length of the CDR3 is 14 residues. From germline, CDR1 is MDHEN and CDR2 SYDVKM. Trimming took off 0 bases at V and 1 base at J, with 6 bases between the two ends. CDR3 in amino acids: CASSLWTDNYGYTF. CDR3 DNA sequence: TGTGCCAGCAGTTTATGGACTGATAACTATGGCTACACCTTC.

The chain links TRBV7-9 to TRBJ1-3; D might be TRBD1 (5 bases). The CDR3 extends over 17 amino acids. V shed 5 bases and J shed 1 base, with 18 bases lying between them. Germline V gene sequence: CDR1 SEHNR, CDR2 FQNEAQ (reference sequence). The CDR3 coding sequence is TGTGCCAGCAGCCTACCGCGACTGAGGACATCTGGAAACACCATATATTTT. Translation: CASSLPRLRTSGNTIYF.

V and J are TRBV19 and TRBJ2-2, with 7 bases lining up with TRBD1. The CDR3 sequence is 17 residues long. The V gene's germline CDR1 is LNHDA and CDR2 SQIVND (reference sequence). V lost 5 bases to trimming and J lost 4 bases; unmatched junction nucleotides: 13. The CDR3 bases are TGTGCCAGTAGTCAACGGGACAGAGGAGAGGTCACCGGGGAGCTGTTTTTT. The encoded protein is CASSQRDRGEVTGELFF.

The DNA of the CDR3 is TGCGCCAGCAGCGTCCAGGGTTGGGGCTCCTACAATGAGCAGTTCTTC. This gives the protein CASSVQGWGSYNEQFF. The chain couples TRBV5-1 to TRBJ2-1, with D possibly matching TRBD1 (5 bases). With 4 bases removed from V and 0 bases from J, the gap between germline ends came to 14 bases. Germline assignment: CDR1 SGHRS and CDR2 YFSETQ. The CDR3 totals 16 residues.

This sequence joins TRBV6-2 or TRBV6-3 and TRBJ2-2; a weak D match, TRBD1 (6 bases). The germline V and J ends were trimmed by 6 bases and 5 bases, with 19 bases remaining between them. The CDR3 length is 16 residues. Germline CDR1 is MNHEY and CDR2 is SVGEGT. CDR3 coding DNA: TGTGCCAGCAGCCTTCAGGACAGCTTGTCAACCGGGGAGCTGTTTTTT. This encodes CASSLQDSLSTGELFF.

V and J are TRBV7-2 and TRBJ2-3, with a possible D match to TRBD2 (5 bases). Germline-derived CDR1 and CDR2 are SGHTA and FQGNSA. V shed 1 base and J shed 2 bases, with 16 bases lying between them. The CDR3 sequence is 17 residues long. The CDR3 coding sequence is TGTGCCAGCAGCTTAGGGTTCTCTAGCTCCCCCACAGATACGCAGTATTTT. Translated, it gives CASSLGFSSSPTDTQYF.

This chain links TRBV6-5 with TRBJ1-1; D is perhaps TRBD1 (5 bases). This CDR3 has 12 amino acids. Trimming took off 7 bases at V and 5 bases at J, with 11 bases between the two ends. Per the germline V gene, CDR1 is MNHEY and CDR2 is SVGAGI. CDR3 amino acids: CASIRGGTEAFF. CDR3 sequence (DNA): TGTGCCAGCATAAGGGGAGGAACTGAAGCTTTCTTT.

This clone was seen only a few times. The V call is TRBV3-1 (or the pseudogene TRBV3-2), the J call TRBJ1-6; 8 nucleotides line up with TRBD1. The length of the CDR3 is 16 residues. V lost 1 base to trimming and J lost 9 bases; unmatched junction nucleotides: 8. Germline values: CDR1 LGHDT, CDR2 YNNKEL (reference sequence). The CDR3 loop reads CASSQARTGLTSPLHF. The CDR3 region has the DNA TGTGCCAGCAGCCAAGCTCGGACAGGGCTAACTTCACCCCTCCACTTT.

This chain connects TRBV7-9 to TRBJ1-4; no firm D call. Trimming left V 5 bases short and J 0 bases short, with 10 bases between. In germline, CDR1 is SEHNR, CDR2 FQNEAQ (reference sequence). This CDR3 is built from 15 residues. The DNA for the CDR3 is TGTGCCAGCAGCGAGAGGCAAGCAACTAATGAAAAACTGTTTTTT. This sequence encodes CASSERQATNEKLFF.

V is TRBV28 and J is TRBJ1-5; D gene unclear. The CDR3 sequence is 15 residues long. CDR1 MDHEN and CDR2 SYDVKM come from the germline V gene. V was cut by 6 bases and J by 4 bases, with 16 bases left in between. The CDR3 spells CASSRVAGRNQPQHF. The CDR3 coding sequence is TGTGCCAGCAGCCGGGTAGCGGGTCGTAATCAGCCCCAGCATTTT. Full variable domain (outside the CDR3, taken from reference TRBV28 and TRBJ1-5): DVKVTQSSRYLVKRTGEKVFLECVQDMDHENMFWYRQDPGLGLRLIYFSYDVKMKEKGDIPEGYSVSREKKERFSLILESASTNQTSMYLCASSRVAGRNQPQHFGDGTRLSIL.

The chain employs TRBV5-1 and TRBJ2-1; 11 nucleotides match TRBD1. V gave up 3 bases and J gave up 0 bases; unmatched junction bases: 2. This CDR3 contains 16 residues. Per the germline V gene, CDR1 is SGHRS and CDR2 is YFSETQ. The CDR3 is CASSSGTGGSYNEQFF. CDR3 sequence (DNA): TGCGCCAGCAGCTCCGGGACAGGGGGCTCCTACAATGAGCAGTTCTTC.

The chain links TRBV7-2 to TRBJ2-5; D perhaps matches TRBD1 (5 bases). Between the trimmed V and J ends, which lost 4 bases and 1 base, there was a span of 10 bases. CDR1 and CDR2 (germline): SGHTA, FQGNSA. This CDR3 comprises 14 residues. CDR3: CASSSQGGQETQYF. The CDR3 DNA is TGTGCCAGCAGCTCCCAGGGCGGCCAAGAGACCCAGTACTTC.

The V and J genes are TRBV7-6 and TRBJ1-4; no clear D gene. V was clipped by 9 bases and J by 0 bases, with 8 bases between them. CDR1 and CDR2 (germline): SGHVS, FNYEAQ. The CDR3 extends over 13 amino acids. CDR3 amino acids: CASTGSTNEKLFF. The CDR3 DNA reads TGTGCCAGTACCGGTTCAACTAATGAAAAACTGTTTTTT.

V is TRBV5-6 and J is TRBJ1-2; TRBD1 is a possible D gene (5 bases). The V end lost 4 bases, the J end lost 3 bases, and 19 bases lay between the germline ends. This CDR3 comprises 16 residues. Germline lookup yields CDR1 SGHDT and CDR2 YYEEEE. CDR3 in DNA: TGTGCCAGCAGCCATTGGGGGGTGGGTGGCGACTATGGCTACACCTTC. Its protein product is CASSHWGVGGDYGYTF.

This sequence joins TRBV28 and TRBJ1-5; 8 nucleotides line up with TRBD1. Germline CDR1 is MDHEN and CDR2 is SYDVKM. The CDR3 contains 14 residues. Trimming took 6 bases from V and 4 from J; bases not matched to a gene: 5. CDR3 bases: TGTGCCAGCAGCCGGGACAGGCCTAATCAGCCCCAGCATTTT. As protein: CASSRDRPNQPQHF.

V is TRBV7-2 and J is TRBJ2-7, with a possible D match to TRBD1 (5 bases). Germline V gene lookup returns CDR1 SGHTA and CDR2 FQGNSA. The CDR3 contains 15 residues. Trimming removed 2 bases at V and 6 bases at J, with 17 bases between. The DNA of the CDR3 is TGTGCCAGCAGCTTAACCAGGGCCCCTATGGGCGAGCAGTACTTC. Its protein is CASSLTRAPMGEQYF.

V usage is TRBV28 and J usage is TRBJ2-1; 8 bases map to TRBD2. The CDR3 consists of 15 residues. Germline lookup yields CDR1 MDHEN and CDR2 SYDVKM. V was clipped by 5 bases and J by 4 bases; unmatched bases: 7. In DNA, the CDR3 is TGTGCCAGCAGTACTACTAGCGGTTCATACAATGAGCAGTTCTTC. It encodes CASSTTSGSYNEQFF.

V usage is TRBV11-2 and J usage is TRBJ2-7, with D possibly being TRBD2 (5 bases). The CDR3 covers 14 residues. The germline gives CDR1 SGHAT, CDR2 FQNNGV. The germline V and J ends were trimmed by 3 bases and 0 bases, with 9 bases remaining between them. CDR3: CASSFNRDSYEQYF. CDR3 DNA sequence: TGTGCCAGCAGCTTCAACCGGGACTCCTACGAGCAGTACTTC.